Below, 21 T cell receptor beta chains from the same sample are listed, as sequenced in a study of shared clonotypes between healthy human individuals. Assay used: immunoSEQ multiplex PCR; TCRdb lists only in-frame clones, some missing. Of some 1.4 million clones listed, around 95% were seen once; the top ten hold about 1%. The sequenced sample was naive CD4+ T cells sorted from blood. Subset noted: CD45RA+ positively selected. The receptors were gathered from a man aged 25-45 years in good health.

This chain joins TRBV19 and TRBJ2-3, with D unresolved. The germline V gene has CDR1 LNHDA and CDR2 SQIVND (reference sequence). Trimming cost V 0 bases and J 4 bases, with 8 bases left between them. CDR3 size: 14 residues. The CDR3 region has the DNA TGTGCCAGTAGTATAGATCCATCGGCAGATACGCAGTATTTT. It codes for CASSIDPSADTQYF. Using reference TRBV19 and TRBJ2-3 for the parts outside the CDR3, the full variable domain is DGGITQSPKYLFRKEGQNVTLSCEQNLNHDAMYWYRQDPGQGLRLIYYSQIVNDFQKGDIAEGYSVSREKKESFPLTVTSAQKNPTAFYLCASSIDPSADTQYFGPGTRLTVL.

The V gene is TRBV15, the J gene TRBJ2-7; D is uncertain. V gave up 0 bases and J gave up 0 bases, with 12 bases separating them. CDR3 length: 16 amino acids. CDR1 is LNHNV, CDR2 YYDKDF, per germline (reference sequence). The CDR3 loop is CATSRDRLILSYEQYF. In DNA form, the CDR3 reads TGTGCCACCAGCAGAGATCGGCTCATCCTCTCCTACGAGCAGTACTTC.

The CDR3 spells CASSTRQASSNQPQHF. The CDR3 region has the DNA TGTGCCAGCTCAACCCGACAGGCTTCCAGCAATCAGCCCCAGCATTTT. The chain joins TRBV18 to TRBJ1-5, with a tentative D call TRBD1 (6 bases). The CDR3 is 16 residues long. Trimming shortened V by 5 bases and J by 1 base, and 15 bases separated the two germline ends. Looked up from germline, CDR1 is KGHSH and CDR2 is LQKENI.

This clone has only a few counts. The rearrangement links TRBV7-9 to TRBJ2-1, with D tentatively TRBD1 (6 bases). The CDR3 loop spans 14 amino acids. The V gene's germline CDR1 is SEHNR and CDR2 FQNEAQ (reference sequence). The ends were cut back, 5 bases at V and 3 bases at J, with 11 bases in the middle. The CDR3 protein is CASSHGQLYNEQFF. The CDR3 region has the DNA TGTGCCAGCAGCCACGGACAGCTCTACAATGAGCAGTTCTTC.

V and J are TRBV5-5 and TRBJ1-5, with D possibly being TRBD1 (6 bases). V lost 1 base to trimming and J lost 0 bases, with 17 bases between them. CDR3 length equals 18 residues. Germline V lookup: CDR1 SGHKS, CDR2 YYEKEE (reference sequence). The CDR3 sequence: CASSLYPGAGYSNQPQHF. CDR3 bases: TGTGCCAGCAGCTTGTATCCGGGGGCAGGATATAGCAATCAGCCCCAGCATTTT.

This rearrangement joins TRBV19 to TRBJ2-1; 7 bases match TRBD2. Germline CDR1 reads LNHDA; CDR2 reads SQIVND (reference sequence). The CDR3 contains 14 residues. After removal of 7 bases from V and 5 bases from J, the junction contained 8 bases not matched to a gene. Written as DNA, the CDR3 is TGTGCCAGTAAAACTAGCGCGACCGACAATGAGCAGTTCTTC. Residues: CASKTSATDNEQFF.

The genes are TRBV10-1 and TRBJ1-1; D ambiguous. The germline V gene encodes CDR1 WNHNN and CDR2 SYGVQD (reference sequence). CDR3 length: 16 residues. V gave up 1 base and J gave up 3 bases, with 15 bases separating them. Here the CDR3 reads CASSEYAATLYTEAFF. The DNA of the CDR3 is TGCGCCAGCAGTGAGTACGCGGCTACGCTCTACACTGAAGCTTTCTTT.

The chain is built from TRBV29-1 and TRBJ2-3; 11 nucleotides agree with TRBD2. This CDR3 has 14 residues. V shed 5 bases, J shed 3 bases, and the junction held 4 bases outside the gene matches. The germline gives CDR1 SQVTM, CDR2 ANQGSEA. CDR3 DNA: TGCAGCGTTACTAGCGGGGGTGGGACAGATACGCAGTATTTT. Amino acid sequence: CSVTSGGGTDTQYF.

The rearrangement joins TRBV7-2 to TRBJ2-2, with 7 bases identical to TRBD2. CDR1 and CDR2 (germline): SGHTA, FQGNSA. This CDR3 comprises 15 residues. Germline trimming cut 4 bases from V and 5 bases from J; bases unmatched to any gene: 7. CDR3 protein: CASSSIAGGTGELFF. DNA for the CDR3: TGTGCCAGCAGCTCAATAGCGGGTGGGACCGGGGAGCTGTTTTTT.

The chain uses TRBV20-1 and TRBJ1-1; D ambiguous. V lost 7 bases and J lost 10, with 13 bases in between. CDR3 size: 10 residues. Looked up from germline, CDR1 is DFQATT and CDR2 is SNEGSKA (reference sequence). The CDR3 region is CSGEVAGAFF. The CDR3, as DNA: TGCAGTGGAGAGGTAGCGGGAGCTTTCTTT.

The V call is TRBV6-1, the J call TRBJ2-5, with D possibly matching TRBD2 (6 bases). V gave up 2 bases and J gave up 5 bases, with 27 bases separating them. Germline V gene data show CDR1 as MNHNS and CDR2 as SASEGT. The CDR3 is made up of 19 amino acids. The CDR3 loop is CASSEWGGLASELWETQYF. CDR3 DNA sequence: TGTGCCAGCAGTGAATGGGGCGGGCTAGCGAGTGAGTTATGGGAGACCCAGTACTTC.

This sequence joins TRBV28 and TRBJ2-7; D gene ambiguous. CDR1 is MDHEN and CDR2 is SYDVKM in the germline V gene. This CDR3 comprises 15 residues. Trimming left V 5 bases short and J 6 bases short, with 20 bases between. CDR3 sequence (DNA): TGTGCCAGCAGTCCTTGGGTCGAGGCGCCCGTCGAGCAGTACTTC. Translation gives CASSPWVEAPVEQYF.

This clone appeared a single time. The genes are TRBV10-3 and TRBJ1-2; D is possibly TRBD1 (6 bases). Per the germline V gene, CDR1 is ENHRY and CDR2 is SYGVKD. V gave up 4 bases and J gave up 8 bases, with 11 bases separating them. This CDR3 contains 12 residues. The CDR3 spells CAISGTDGGYTF. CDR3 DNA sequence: TGTGCCATCAGTGGGACAGATGGGGGCTACACCTTC.

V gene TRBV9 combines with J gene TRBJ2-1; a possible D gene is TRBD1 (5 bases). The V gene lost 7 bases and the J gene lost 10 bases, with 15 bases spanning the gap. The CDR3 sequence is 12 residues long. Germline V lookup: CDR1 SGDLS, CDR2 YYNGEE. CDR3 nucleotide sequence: TGTGCCAGCTCCCGACTCGACAGAGAGCAGTTCTTC. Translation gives CASSRLDREQFF.

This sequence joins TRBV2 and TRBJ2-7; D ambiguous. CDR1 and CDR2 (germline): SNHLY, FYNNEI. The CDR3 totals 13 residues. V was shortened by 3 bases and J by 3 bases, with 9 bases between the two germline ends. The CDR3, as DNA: TGTGCCAGCAGTGAGATTCGCGGCTACGAGCAGTACTTC. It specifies CASSEIRGYEQYF.

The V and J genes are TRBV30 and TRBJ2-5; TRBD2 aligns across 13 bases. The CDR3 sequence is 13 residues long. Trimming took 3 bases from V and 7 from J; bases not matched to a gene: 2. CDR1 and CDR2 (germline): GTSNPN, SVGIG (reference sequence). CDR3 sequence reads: CAWRRTSGGTQYF. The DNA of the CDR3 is TGTGCCTGGAGAAGGACTAGCGGGGGGACCCAGTACTTC.

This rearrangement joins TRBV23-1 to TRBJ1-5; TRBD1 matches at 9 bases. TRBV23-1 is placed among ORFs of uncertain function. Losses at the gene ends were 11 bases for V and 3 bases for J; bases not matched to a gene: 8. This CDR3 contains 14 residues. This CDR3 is CAPGDRDANQPQHF. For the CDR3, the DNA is TGCGCCCCGGGGGACAGGGACGCCAATCAGCCCCAGCATTTT.

The CDR3 region is CASSQDKTSSGAYNEQFF. The CDR3 region has the DNA TGTGCCAGCAGCCAAGATAAGACTAGCTCGGGGGCTTACAATGAGCAGTTCTTC. V is TRBV4-2 and J is TRBJ2-1; D is perhaps TRBD2 (7 bases). The CDR3 loop spans 18 amino acids. Trimming shortened V by 0 bases and J by 4 bases, and 19 bases separated the two germline ends. Germline CDR1 LGHNA, CDR2 YNFKEQ.

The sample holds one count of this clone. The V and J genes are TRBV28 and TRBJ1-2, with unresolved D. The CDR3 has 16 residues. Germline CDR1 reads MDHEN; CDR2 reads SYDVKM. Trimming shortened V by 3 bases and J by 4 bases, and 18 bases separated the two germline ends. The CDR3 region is CASSLWPTPDGYGYTF. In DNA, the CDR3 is TGTGCCAGCAGTTTGTGGCCTACCCCGGACGGCTATGGCTACACCTTC.

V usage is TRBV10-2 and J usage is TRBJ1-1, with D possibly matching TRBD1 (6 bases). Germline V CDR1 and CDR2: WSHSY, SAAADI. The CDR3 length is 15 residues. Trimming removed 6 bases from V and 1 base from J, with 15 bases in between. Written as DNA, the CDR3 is TGCGCCAGCAGGGGGGGCGGGACGGGGAACACTGAAGCTTTCTTT. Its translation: CASRGGGTGNTEAFF.

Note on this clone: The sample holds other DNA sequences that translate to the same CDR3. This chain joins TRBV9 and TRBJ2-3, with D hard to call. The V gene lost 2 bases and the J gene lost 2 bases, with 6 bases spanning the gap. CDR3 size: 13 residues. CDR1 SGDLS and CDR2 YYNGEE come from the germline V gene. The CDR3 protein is CASSVDPTDTQYF. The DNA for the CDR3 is TGTGCCAGCAGCGTTGACCCCACAGATACGCAGTATTTT.